This TCR beta chain was recorded in a study of shared clonotypes between healthy human individuals. Turning to this clone: Other DNA sequences of this sample code for an identical CDR3.

This CDR3 comprises 13 residues. V was clipped by 0 bases and J by 8 bases, with 10 bases between them. Per germline, CDR1 SGHAT and CDR2 FQNNGV. Libraries were prepared by immunoSEQ multiplex PCR; TCRdb keeps only in-frame clonotypes and omits some of them. The repertoire holds about a million clones, with less than 85% as singletons. V and J are TRBV11-2 and TRBJ1-2, with TRBD1 as a possible D gene (5 bases). The source material was memory CD4+ T cells sorted from blood. Subset denoted: CD45RA-negative fraction. The source of this sequence is a man younger than 35 in good health. The CDR3 DNA follows: TGTGCCAGCAGCTTAGAGAACGGGGGAGGCTACACCTTC. Translating it yields CASSLENGGGYTF.